This T cell receptor (beta chain) was found in a study of OX40 agonist ivuxolimab in advanced cancers. Study-level information: Males comprised 82.7% of the group, whose mean age was approximately 62 years (range roughly 20 to 85). Of the participants, about 40% had some prior anti-PD-1, anti-PD-L1 or anti-CTLA-4 therapy, which was allowed. Study-wide findings and caveats: Some patients who did not respond also had low normalized T-cell clonal expansion.

The germline gives CDR1 MNHEY, CDR2 SVGAGI. The CDR3 is made up of 13 amino acids. The germline V and J ends were trimmed by 6 bases and 0 bases, with 9 bases remaining between them. The protocol was immunoSEQ multiplex PCR, while the TCRdb copy is restricted to in-frame clones and leaves out a portion. The sample carries about 52,000 clones, 80% to 85% recorded once. On cycle 4 day 1 and cycle 7 day 1, as well as at baseline, blood was sampled. In the case of this clone: Its antigen is not known.

This clonotype originated in an adult with an advanced solid tumor such as melanoma, head and neck, liver or kidney cancer. The sample here was CD4+ or CD8+ T cells sorted from blood, taken in a trial of the OX40 agonist ivuxolimab. This rearrangement joins TRBV6-5 to TRBJ2-7, with D perhaps TRBD1 (5 bases). The DNA for the CDR3 is TGTGCCAGCAGGCAGGGTCCCTCCTACGAGCAGTACGTC. It is translated as CASRQGPSYEQYV.